This passage covers 10 T cell receptor beta chains from one sample sequenced in a study of blood T cells in healthy people across ages. Together with a sample-barcoded 5' primer, a J-beta primer mix was included in a second PCR lasting roughly 6 to 12 cycles. TCRdb reprocessed the 5' RACE reads via MiXCR and lists one record per CDR3 protein. The sample includes roughly 680,000 distinct CDR3 sequences, 21% of them seen just once. The sequenced sample was blood. Receptors were obtained from a man between 65 and 80 years old in good health.

Only a few counts were recorded for this clonotype. Here the CDR3 reads CASCSLDSGYEQYF. CDR3 DNA: TGTGCCTCCTGCAGCCTTGACAGCGGATACGAGCAGTACTTC. This rearrangement joins TRBV10-3 to TRBJ2-7, with D perhaps given as TRBD1 or TRBD2 (5 bases each). CDR3 length: 14 residues. V shed 11 bases and J shed 4 bases, with 21 bases lying between them. Germline V gives CDR1 ENHRY, CDR2 SYGVKD.

This chain connects TRBV29-1 to TRBJ2-7; 7 nucleotides agree with TRBD2. This CDR3 contains 12 residues. V was pared by 1 base and J by 3 bases, with 0 bases of the junction left unmatched. Per the germline V gene, CDR1 is SQVTM and CDR2 is ANQGSEA. The CDR3 loop is CSVEGGGYEQYF. CDR3 DNA: TGCAGCGTTGAAGGGGGGGGCTACGAGCAGTACTTC.

The rearrangement uses TRBV20-1 and TRBJ1-1, with D possibly matching TRBD1 (6 bases). V was shortened by 0 bases and J by 4 bases, with 15 bases between the two germline ends. The CDR3 contains 15 residues. Germline CDR1 DFQATT, CDR2 SNEGSKA (reference sequence). In DNA, the CDR3 is TGCAGTGCTAGAGATGAGCGCAGGGGACCCACTGAAGCTTTCTTT. Translated, it gives CSARDERRGPTEAFF.

This rearrangement joins TRBV7-9 to TRBJ2-7, with a weak D call TRBD1 (7 bases). CDR3 length equals 16 residues. Trimming pared 5 bases from V and 0 bases from J, leaving 17 bases between. The germline CDR1 and CDR2 sequences are SEHNR and FQNEAQ (reference sequence). The CDR3 here is CASSILGGQPSYEQYF. The CDR3 DNA is TGTGCCAGCAGCATTTTGGGGGGACAGCCCTCCTACGAGCAGTACTTC.

This clonotype was detected a few times. The chain is built from TRBV5-6 and TRBJ2-7; tentative D call: TRBD2 (7 bases). CDR3 length equals 15 residues. CDR1 is SGHDT, CDR2 YYEEEE, per germline. V lost 2 bases to trimming and J lost 0 bases, with 12 bases between them. CDR3 DNA sequence: TGTGCCAGCAGCTTCAGGGGACTAAACTCCTACGAGCAGTACTTC. Protein product: CASSFRGLNSYEQYF.

This clonotype was picked up a small number of times. The chain is built from TRBV12-3 or TRBV12-4 and TRBJ2-5; D is perhaps TRBD2 (6 bases). This CDR3 comprises 13 residues. V was shortened by 7 bases and J by 4 bases, with 13 bases between the two germline ends. The CDR3 coding sequence is TGTGCCAGCACTACGACTAGGGGAGAGACCCAGTACTTC. Protein: CASTTTRGETQYF.

V usage is TRBV18 and J usage is TRBJ2-5, with 10 positions matching TRBD1. V trimming: 6 bases; J trimming: 4 bases; junction bases outside the gene matches: 8. This CDR3 contains 15 residues. Germline CDR1 is KGHSH and CDR2 is LQKENI. CDR3 sequence (DNA): TGTGCCAGCTCTCTTACCGGGACAGGGGCAGAGACCCAGTACTTC. Its protein is CASSLTGTGAETQYF.

CDR3 amino acids: CASSQDAGLEQFF. The CDR3 nucleotides read TGTGCCAGCAGCCAAGATGCAGGGCTTGAGCAGTTCTTC. J is TRBJ2-5 and V is TRBV3-1, with D perhaps matching TRBD1 (5 bases). The DNA end is a closer match to TRBJ2-1, so the J assignment may be wrong. CDR1 and CDR2 (germline): LGHDT, YNNKEL (reference sequence). This CDR3 comprises 13 residues.

V usage is TRBV5-1 and J usage is TRBJ2-6; TRBD1 aligns across 8 bases. The V gene's germline CDR1 is SGHRS and CDR2 YFSETQ. J was trimmed by 0 bases and V by 3 bases; bases with no gene match: 5. CDR3 length: 17 amino acids. The CDR3 is CASSYGQGTSGANVLTF. CDR3 in DNA: TGCGCCAGCAGCTATGGACAGGGTACCTCTGGGGCCAACGTCCTGACTTTC.

This sequence joins TRBV4-1 and TRBJ2-7; TRBD1 agrees at 9 bases. CDR1 MGHRA and CDR2 YSYEKL come from the germline V gene. Losses at the gene ends were 3 bases for V and 5 bases for J; bases not matched to a gene: 8. This CDR3 spans 15 amino acids. The CDR3 reads CASSHSGTGTNEQYF. DNA for the CDR3: TGCGCCAGCAGCCACTCCGGGACAGGGACTAACGAGCAGTACTTC.